A single sample gave rise to the 21 T cell receptor beta chains below, sequenced in a study of cytomegalovirus exposure and HLA in healthy donors. Amplification used 60 Vbeta primers and 13 Jbeta primers. The repertoire was sequenced with immunoSEQ multiplex PCR; TCRdb's copy has only in-frame clones and lacks some. The data show approximately 100,000 clones, with around 84% seen just once and approximately 7.4% held by the top ten. The sequencing input was PBMCs. The origin of the receptors is a man aged 40-50 years in good health and CMV-seropositive.

The chain joins TRBV14 to TRBJ1-2; tentative D call: TRBD1 (5 bases). The V gene lost 1 base and the J gene lost 4 bases, with 7 bases spanning the gap. This CDR3 spans 13 amino acids. Germline CDR1 reads SGHDN; CDR2 reads FVKESK. The CDR3 spells CASSQVRAYGYTF. The CDR3 DNA follows: TGTGCCAGCAGCCAAGTCAGGGCCTATGGCTACACCTTC.

CDR3 DNA sequence: TGTGCCAGCAGCTTTAGCGGGAGCTATGAGCAGTTCTTC. It specifies CASSFSGSYEQFF. The rearrangement uses TRBV5-6 and TRBJ2-1; 9 nucleotides agree with TRBD2. Germline CDR1 SGHDT, CDR2 YYEEEE. The CDR3 is made up of 13 amino acids. The V and J ends lost 2 bases and 8 bases, in that order; junction bases with no gene match: 2.

J is TRBJ1-1 and V is TRBV19; TRBD1 matches 7 bases. This CDR3 has 14 amino acids. Per germline, CDR1 LNHDA and CDR2 SQIVND (reference sequence). V shed 3 bases, J shed 3 bases, and the junction held 4 bases outside the gene matches. Here the CDR3 DNA reads TGTGCCAGTAGTATCCTGGGACAGTACACTGAAGCTTTCTTT. It codes for CASSILGQYTEAFF.

J is TRBJ1-2 and V is TRBV19; D may be TRBD1 (5 bases). The CDR3 is 14 amino acids. Per germline, CDR1 LNHDA and CDR2 SQIVND (reference sequence). Trimming removed 6 bases at V and 1 base at J, with 12 bases between. CDR3: CASRKGTVNYGYTF. The DNA of the CDR3 is TGTGCCAGTAGAAAAGGGACTGTTAACTATGGCTACACCTTC. Drawing the rest from reference TRBV19 and TRBJ1-2, the complete variable domain is DGGITQSPKYLFRKEGQNVTLSCEQNLNHDAMYWYRQDPGQGLRLIYYSQIVNDFQKGDIAEGYSVSREKKESFPLTVTSAQKNPTAFYLCASRKGTVNYGYTFGSGTRLTVV.

The V gene is TRBV5-1, the J gene TRBJ2-3; tentative D call: TRBD2 (5 bases). The CDR3 consists of 15 residues. Between the trimmed V and J ends, which lost 0 bases and 0 bases, there was a span of 8 bases. CDR1 SGHRS and CDR2 YFSETQ come from the germline V gene. The CDR3 sequence: CASSLDTRSTDTQYF. Written as DNA, the CDR3 is TGCGCCAGCAGCTTGGATACTAGAAGCACAGATACGCAGTATTTT.

The chain joins TRBV5-8 to TRBJ2-1, with 9 bases aligning to TRBD1. The CDR3 covers 20 residues. CDR1 SGHTS and CDR2 YDEGEE come from the germline V gene. Trimming removed 8 bases from V and 5 bases from J; junction bases left unmatched: 26. Written as DNA, the CDR3 is TGTGCCAGTCCCGGGACAGGGTCTCTCCTAGAAGGAGCTTCTAACAATGAGCAGTTCTTC. Amino acids: CASPGTGSLLEGASNNEQFF.

This chain uses TRBV6-6 with TRBJ1-3; D remains unclear. Trimming removed 5 bases from V and 1 base from J, with 12 bases in between. This CDR3 is built from 15 residues. The V gene's germline CDR1 is MNHNY and CDR2 SVGAGI (reference sequence). The chain's CDR3 is CASSDPRTSGNTIYF. CDR3 DNA sequence: TGTGCCAGCAGTGATCCCCGGACTTCTGGAAACACCATATATTTT.

This clone was detected once. J is TRBJ2-7 and V is TRBV5-1; 7 bases line up with TRBD1. V lost 0 bases and J lost 5; bases outside the gene matches: 2. The V gene's germline CDR1 is SGHRS and CDR2 YFSETQ. CDR3 size: 13 residues. The CDR3 DNA sequence: TGCGCCAGCAGCTTGGACAGGGGCCACGAGCAGTACTTC. Translation: CASSLDRGHEQYF.

The chain has TRBV18 and TRBJ2-1, with TRBD1 identical over 7 bases. CDR1 KGHSH and CDR2 LQKENI come from the germline V gene. There are 15 residues in the CDR3. The J segment lost 9 bases and the V segment lost 4 bases, leaving 12 bases of the junction unmatched. As DNA, the CDR3 is TGTGCCAGCTCACTACGACAGGGCGGTGTTGGTGAGCAGTTCTTC. Translation: CASSLRQGGVGEQFF.

The J gene is TRBJ2-6, the V gene TRBV7-8; maybe TRBD1 (6 bases). The CDR3 extends over 19 amino acids. Germline V gives CDR1 SGHVS, CDR2 FQNEAQ. V shed 1 base and J shed 0 bases, with 16 bases lying between them. The CDR3 region is CASSLEIIRGSSGANVLTF. In DNA form, the CDR3 reads TGTGCCAGCAGCTTAGAAATCATCAGGGGCAGCTCTGGGGCCAACGTCCTGACTTTC. Drawing the rest from reference TRBV7-8 and TRBJ2-6, the complete variable domain is GAGVSQSPRYKVAKRGQDVALRCDPISGHVSLFWYQQALGQGPEFLTYFQNEAQLDKSGLPSDRFFAERPEGSVSTLKIQRTQQEDSAVYLCASSLEIIRGSSGANVLTFGAGSRLTVL.

The CDR3 DNA follows: TGTGCCAGCAGCAGCGGGACTAGCGGAGGAGTTAGCACAGATACGCAGTATTTT. Translated, it gives CASSSGTSGGVSTDTQYF. J is TRBJ2-3 and V is TRBV7-6; 11 nucleotides line up with TRBD2. V was clipped by 5 bases and J by 0 bases; unmatched bases: 10. CDR1 and CDR2 (germline): SGHVS, FNYEAQ. There are 18 residues in the CDR3.

The J gene is TRBJ1-1, the V gene TRBV6-1, with D perhaps TRBD1 (6 bases). From germline, CDR1 is MNHNS and CDR2 SASEGT. Trimming pared 7 bases from V and 3 bases from J, leaving 9 bases between. The CDR3 is made up of 12 amino acids. The CDR3 region is CASTGQYTEAFF. In nucleotides, the CDR3 is TGTGCCAGCACTGGACAGTACACTGAAGCTTTCTTT.

The chain has TRBV2 and TRBJ2-5; 9 bases are shared with TRBD1. The V and J ends lost 6 bases and 5 bases, in that order; junction bases with no gene match: 7. Germline V CDR1 and CDR2: SNHLY, FYNNEI. The CDR3 is 14 residues long. DNA for the CDR3: TGTGCCAGCAGCGGGACAGGGCGTTTGGAGACCCAGTACTTC. Translating gives CASSGTGRLETQYF.

The V and J genes are TRBV6-4 and TRBJ2-3, with TRBD1 as a possible D gene (7 bases). CDR1 is MRHNA and CDR2 is SNTAGT in the germline V gene. Trimming pared 5 bases from V and 0 bases from J, leaving 12 bases between. The CDR3 covers 15 residues. The chain's CDR3 is CASSLQGTSTDTQYF. The CDR3, as DNA: TGTGCCAGCAGTTTACAGGGGACTAGCACAGATACGCAGTATTTT.

J is TRBJ1-3 and V is TRBV2; 9 bases agree with TRBD1. Trimming at V came to 6 bases and at J to 0 bases, leaving 6 bases not matched to a gene. Germline CDR1 SNHLY, CDR2 FYNNEI. The CDR3 is 16 amino acids. CDR3: CASRGDRATSGNTIYF. As DNA, the CDR3 is TGTGCCAGCAGGGGGGACAGGGCGACCTCTGGAAACACCATATATTTT.

This clone appeared a single time. Other DNA variants within this sample encode the same CDR3. This chain links TRBV14 with TRBJ1-6; 7 bases are shared with TRBD1. The germline V gene encodes CDR1 SGHDN and CDR2 FVKESK. This CDR3 has 17 residues. J gave up 5 bases and V 4 bases, and 11 bases lay outside the gene matches. The CDR3 sequence is CASSPWTGGLDNSPLHF. DNA for the CDR3: TGTGCCAGCAGCCCCTGGACAGGAGGTTTAGATAATTCACCCCTCCACTTT.

This clone was picked up one time. The CDR3 DNA follows: TGTGCCAGCAGCTTAGATCGGTATAGCAATCAGCCCCAGCATTTT. Protein: CASSLDRYSNQPQHF. V usage is TRBV11-2 and J usage is TRBJ1-5; no reliable D call. Trimming stripped 0 bases from V and 0 bases from J, with 6 bases between. Germline loops: CDR1 SGHAT, CDR2 FQNNGV. The CDR3 is made up of 15 amino acids.

The chain joins TRBV28 to TRBJ2-7; no definite D call. Germline V gene sequence: CDR1 MDHEN, CDR2 SYDVKM. There are 11 residues in the CDR3. Trimming left V 3 bases short and J 6 bases short, with 6 bases between. CDR3 sequence reads: CASSFEAEQYF. DNA of the CDR3: TGTGCCAGCAGTTTCGAGGCCGAGCAGTACTTC.

This sequence joins TRBV18 and TRBJ2-5; maybe TRBD2 (6 bases). The CDR3 contains 14 residues. V shed 0 bases and J shed 5 bases, with 10 bases lying between them. Germline CDR1 and CDR2: KGHSH and LQKENI. The chain's CDR3 is CASSPPTSRETQYF. The DNA of the CDR3 is TGTGCCAGCTCACCACCTACTAGCAGGGAGACCCAGTACTTC. The whole variable domain, remainder taken from reference TRBV18 and TRBJ2-5, is NAGVMQNPRHLVRRRGQEARLRCSPMKGHSHVYWYRQLPEEGLKFMVYLQKENIIDESGMPKERFSAEFPKEGPSILRIQQVVRGDSAAYFCASSPPTSRETQYFGPGTRLLVL.

A single count supports this clone. V is TRBV6-1 and J is TRBJ1-2, with a tentative D call TRBD1 (5 bases). V lost 3 bases and J 8 bases, leaving 10 bases between the germline ends. The CDR3 is made up of 12 amino acids. Germline CDR1 is MNHNS and CDR2 is SASEGT. The CDR3 sequence is CASSDSGGGYTF. In DNA form, the CDR3 reads TGTGCCAGCAGTGATTCCGGGGGAGGCTACACCTTC.

The chain joins TRBV11-2 to TRBJ2-7; tentatively, D is TRBD1 (8 bases). This CDR3 comprises 14 residues. Per germline, CDR1 SGHAT and CDR2 FQNNGV. V gave up 7 bases and J gave up 7 bases, with 20 bases separating them. As DNA, the CDR3 is TGTGCCAGCACAAACCGACAGGGGAGGGGGGAGCAGTACTTC. Translating it yields CASTNRQGRGEQYF.